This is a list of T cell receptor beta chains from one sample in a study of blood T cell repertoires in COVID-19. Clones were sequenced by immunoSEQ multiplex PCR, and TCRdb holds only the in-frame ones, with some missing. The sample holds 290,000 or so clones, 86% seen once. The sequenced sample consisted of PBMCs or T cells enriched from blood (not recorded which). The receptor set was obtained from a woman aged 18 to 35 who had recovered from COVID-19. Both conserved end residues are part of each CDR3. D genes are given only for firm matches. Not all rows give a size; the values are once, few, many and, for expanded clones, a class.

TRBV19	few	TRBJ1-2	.	TGTGCCAGTAGGGACGGGAGATATAACTATGGCTACACCTTC	CASRDGRYNYGYTF
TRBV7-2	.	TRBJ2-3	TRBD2	TGTGCCAGCAGCTTAGCTAGCGGGGGCGGCACAGATACGCAGTATTTT	CASSLASGGGTDTQYF
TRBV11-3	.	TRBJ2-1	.	TGTGCCAGCAGCTCCCTGGAGCGAAGCTCCTACAATGAGCAGTTCTTC	CASSSLERSSYNEQFF
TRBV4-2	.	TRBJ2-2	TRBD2	TGTGCCAGCAGCCAAGATGCGGGAGGTACCGGGGAGCTGTTTTTT	CASSQDAGGTGELFF
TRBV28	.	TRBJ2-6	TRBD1	TGTGCCAGCAGTTTAAGGACAGGGTTCGCGGGCCGCTACTCTGGGGCCAACGTCCTGACTTTC	CASSLRTGFAGRYSGANVLTF
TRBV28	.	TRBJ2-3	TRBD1	TGTGCCAGCAGTACACCGGGACAGAAGGCAGATACGCAGTATTTT	CASSTPGQKADTQYF
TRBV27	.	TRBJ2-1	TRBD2	TGTGCCAGCAGTCTTACCGGGACTAGCTGGAATGAGCAGTTCTTC	CASSLTGTSWNEQFF
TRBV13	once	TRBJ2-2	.	TGTGCCAGCAGCTTAGGCCTGTTCGTAAGCTCCAGGGGCACCGGGGAGCTGTTTTTT	CASSLGLFVSSRGTGELFF
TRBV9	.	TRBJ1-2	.	TGTGCCAGCAGCGGGCAGGGCCGACTCTATGGCTACACCTTC	CASSGQGRLYGYTF
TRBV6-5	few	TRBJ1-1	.	TGTGCCAGCAGACCCCATGGGGAGACTGAAGCTTTCTTT	CASRPHGETEAFF